This entry is about one T cell receptor beta chain. Its antigen specificity is not known. It has no much larger one-base neighbor in the sample; base qualities were not kept. TCRbeta CDR3 regions were amplified from genomic DNA by means of the immunoSEQ Assay, a bias-controlled multiplex PCR. The source study handled its data this way. The number of nucleated cells in each sample was estimated by amplification of reference gene primers within the assay. To quantify the absolute abundance of each unique TCRbeta CDR3 rearrangement, sequence reads were collapsed and filtered. For each sample, productive Simpson clonality was calculated as the square root of Simpson's diversity index across productive rearrangements. TCRdb provides this immuneACCESS table in a form limited to in-frame rearrangements. Some clones are lacking; in checked studies, under half of them reflect an unresolved V gene, and why the rest are absent is not known. V and J calls and clone size come straight from that table; D and trimming were deduced from the DNA. The sample table records fewer than 150,000 clones; roughly 85% of these occur just once. Of the sample, around 3.2% is held by the ten largest clones.

Whole blood was collected in K2EDTA tubes by collaborating institutions according to the institutions' own protocols. Collaborator samples were shipped for TCRbeta analysis as frozen whole blood, isolated PBMCs, or DNA extracted from either sample type. This sample is drawn from a study of blood T cell repertoires in COVID-19 (dated by TCRdb to 2018 to 2021). Study-level background: The collaborator samples originated in the United States, Italy and Spain and spanned the acute and convalescent phases of COVID-19. The prospective study material was composed of cDNA or gDNA derived from T cells, B-cell-depleted T cells, or PBMCs. Subjects who had been exposed to COVID-19, were actively infected with it, or had recovered from it provided the deeply sampled blood TCRbeta repertoires that made up the dataset. The repertoires were made available in a free public database intended to serve as a resource for research on the immune response to SARS-CoV-2. The samples were drawn from two sources: the first 160 participants of the ongoing ImmuneRACE study, and fewer than 1,500 subjects contributed by 6 global collaborators. Sample metadata almost always included a de-identified subject ID, COVID-19 status, age in years and sex. HLA class I and class II types, where available, came from metadata supplied by the sample provider rather than from assay-based typing. What the authors observed across the whole study: The quantity of clinical and demographic metadata differed by source and by participant and was supplied without curation.

The CDR3, from cysteine to phenylalanine, totals 13 residues. The only DNA kept is the CDR3, 39 bases in frame from the first base. The germline ends are 7 bases apart after V is trimmed by 5 bases and J by 0 bases. The germline V gene gives CDR1 as MGHDK and CDR2 as SYGVNS. This clonotype was obtained from a man aged 45-65 years with acute or convalescent COVID-19. The rearrangement joined TRBV25-1 to TRBJ2-5, with no confident D gene call. The sequenced sample was peripheral blood. The CDR3 protein sequence reads: CASSIEHQETQYF. The DNA sequence is TGTGCCAGCAGTATAGAGCACCAAGAGACCCAGTACTTC.